Listed here is a single T cell receptor beta chain. The antigen remains undetermined. The data are from a study of OX40 agonist ivuxolimab in advanced cancers. On the study more broadly: Patients received ivuxolimab, an intravenous treatment, every 2 weeks at 0.01 to 10 mg/kg. Earlier treatment with anti-PD-1, anti-PD-L1 or anti-CTLA-4 was permitted, and about 40% had received some.

The table came from immunoSEQ multiplex PCR; TCRdb's copy has only in-frame clones and leaves some out. The data hold more than 80,000 clones, with more than 80% observed a single time. The CDR3 runs 14 residues. The V end was cut by 0 bases, the J end by 4 bases, with 5 bases between. CDR1 and CDR2 from the germline V gene are SGHRS and YFSETQ. General study points: In general, CD8+ T cells held more expanded clones than CD4+ did, on average. By week 6 at 0.1 to 3.0 mg/kg, blood CD4+ and CD8+ T cells had expanded clonally.

The clonotype originates from an adult with an advanced solid tumor such as melanoma, head and neck, liver or kidney cancer. This sequence joins TRBV5-1 and TRBJ2-6; D remains unclear. The sequencing used CD4+ or CD8+ T cells sorted from blood, collected in a trial of the OX40 agonist ivuxolimab. CDR3 DNA sequence: TGCGCCAGCAGCTTGGGGTCCGGGGCCAACGTCCTGACTTTC. Protein product: CASSLGSGANVLTF.